This is a list of T cell receptor beta chains from one sample in a study of shared clonotypes between healthy human individuals. The method was immunoSEQ multiplex PCR; TCRdb's version includes in-frame clones alone and lacks a portion of them. The table lists about 2.4 million clones, 93% of them singletons, with about 0.34% in the top ten. Sequenced material: naive CD4+ T cells from PBMCs. These receptors all come from a man between 18 and 29 years old in good health. Some clones in this sample may be carry-over from other donors' samples. Each CDR3 is given with its conserved first and last residue. The order of the fields is J gene, V gene, D gene, CDR3 protein. The D gene is left open where the match is weak.

TRBJ2-3 | TRBV19 | TRBD1 | CASSGTGVTDTQYF
TRBJ2-7 | TRBV10-2 | TRBD1 | CASSDSNRDSPFEQYF
TRBJ1-2 | TRBV28 | NA | CASSAPRGPNYGYTF
TRBJ1-2 | TRBV28 | NA | CASSSTSPLNYGYTF
TRBJ2-2 | TRBV25-1 | TRBD1 | CASSPRTGTNTGELFF
TRBJ2-7 | TRBV28 | TRBD1 | CASSSIGQGGEQYF
TRBJ2-7 | TRBV7-9 | NA | CASSEQGSGAYEQYF
TRBJ2-7 | TRBV19 | NA | CASSLTAGTTSSF
TRBJ1-3 | TRBV18 | NA | CASSREESSGNTIYF
TRBJ1-2 | TRBV11-3 | TRBD1 | CASSLRTGGDLAF
TRBJ2-7 | TRBV19 | TRBD2 | CASSKAGTSGSYEQYF
TRBJ2-7 | TRBV7-8 | TRBD2 | CASSLGPSGSYEQYF